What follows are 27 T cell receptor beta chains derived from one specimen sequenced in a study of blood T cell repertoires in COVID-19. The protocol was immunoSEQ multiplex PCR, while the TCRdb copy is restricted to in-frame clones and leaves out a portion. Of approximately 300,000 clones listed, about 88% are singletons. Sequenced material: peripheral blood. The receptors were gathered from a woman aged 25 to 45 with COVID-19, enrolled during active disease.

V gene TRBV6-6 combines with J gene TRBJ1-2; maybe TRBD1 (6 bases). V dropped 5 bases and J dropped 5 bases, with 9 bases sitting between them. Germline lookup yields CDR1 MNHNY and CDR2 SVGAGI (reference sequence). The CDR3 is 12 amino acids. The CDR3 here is CASSGQTYGYTF. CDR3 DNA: TGTGCCAGCAGTGGACAGACATATGGCTACACCTTC.

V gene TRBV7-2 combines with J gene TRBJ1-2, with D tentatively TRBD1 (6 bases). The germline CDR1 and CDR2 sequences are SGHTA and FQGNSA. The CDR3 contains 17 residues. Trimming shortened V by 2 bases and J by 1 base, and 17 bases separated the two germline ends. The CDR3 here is CASSLRAGTLDNYGYTF. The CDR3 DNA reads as TGTGCCAGCAGCTTAAGGGCCGGGACACTGGATAACTATGGCTACACCTTC.

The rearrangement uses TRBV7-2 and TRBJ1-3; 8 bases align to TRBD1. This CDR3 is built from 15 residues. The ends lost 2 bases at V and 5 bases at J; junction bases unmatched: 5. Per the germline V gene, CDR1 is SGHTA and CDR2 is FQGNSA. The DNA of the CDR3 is TGTGCCAGCAGCTTACAGGGGGCGAGCCGAAACACCATATATTTT. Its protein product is CASSLQGASRNTIYF.

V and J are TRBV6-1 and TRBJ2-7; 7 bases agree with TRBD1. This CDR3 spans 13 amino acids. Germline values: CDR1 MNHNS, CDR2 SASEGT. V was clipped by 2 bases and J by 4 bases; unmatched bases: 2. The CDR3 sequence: CASSERDRYEQYF. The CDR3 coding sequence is TGTGCCAGCAGTGAACGGGACAGATACGAGCAGTACTTC.

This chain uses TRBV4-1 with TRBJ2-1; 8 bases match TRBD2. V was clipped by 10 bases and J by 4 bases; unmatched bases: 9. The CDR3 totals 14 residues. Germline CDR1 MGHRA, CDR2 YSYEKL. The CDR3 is CATLGAGGYNEQFF. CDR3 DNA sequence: TGCGCCACCCTCGGCGCGGGGGGTTACAATGAGCAGTTCTTC.

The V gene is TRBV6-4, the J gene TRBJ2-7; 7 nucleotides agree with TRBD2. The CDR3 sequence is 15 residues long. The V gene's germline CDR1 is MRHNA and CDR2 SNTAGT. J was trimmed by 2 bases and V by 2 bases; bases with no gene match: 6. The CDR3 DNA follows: TGTGCCAGCAGTGACGAAGCTAGCGGAGCCTACGAGCAGTACTTC. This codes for CASSDEASGAYEQYF.

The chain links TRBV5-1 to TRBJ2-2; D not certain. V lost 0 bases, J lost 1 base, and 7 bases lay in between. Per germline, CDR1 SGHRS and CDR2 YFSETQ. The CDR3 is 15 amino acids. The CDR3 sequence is CASSLGNRNTGELFF. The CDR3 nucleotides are TGCGCCAGCAGCTTGGGAAACAGGAACACCGGGGAGCTGTTTTTT.

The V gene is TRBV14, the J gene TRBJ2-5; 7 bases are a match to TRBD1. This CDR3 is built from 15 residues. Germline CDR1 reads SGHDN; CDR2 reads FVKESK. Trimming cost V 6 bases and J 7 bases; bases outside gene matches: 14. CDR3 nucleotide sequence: TGTGCCAGCAGACAGGGGTCCCAACCTGGGGGGACCCAGTACTTC. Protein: CASRQGSQPGGTQYF.

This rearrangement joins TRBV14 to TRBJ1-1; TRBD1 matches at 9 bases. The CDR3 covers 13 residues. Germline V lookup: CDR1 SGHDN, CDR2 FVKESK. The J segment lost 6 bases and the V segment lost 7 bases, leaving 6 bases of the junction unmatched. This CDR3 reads CASTRTGDSEAFF. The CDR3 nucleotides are TGTGCCAGCACCCGGACAGGGGATTCTGAAGCTTTCTTT.

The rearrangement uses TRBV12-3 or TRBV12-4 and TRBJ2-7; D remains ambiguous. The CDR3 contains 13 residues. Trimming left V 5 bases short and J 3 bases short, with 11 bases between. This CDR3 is CASSPSPGYEQYF. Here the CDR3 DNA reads TGTGCCAGCAGTCCTTCCCCGGGCTACGAGCAGTACTTC.

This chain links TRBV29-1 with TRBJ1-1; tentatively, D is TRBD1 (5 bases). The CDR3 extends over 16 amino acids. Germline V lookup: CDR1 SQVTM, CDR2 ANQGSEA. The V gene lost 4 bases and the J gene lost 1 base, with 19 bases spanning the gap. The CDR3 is CSVVPWRGDGNTEAFF. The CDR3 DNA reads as TGCAGCGTTGTACCGTGGCGGGGCGACGGGAACACTGAAGCTTTCTTT.

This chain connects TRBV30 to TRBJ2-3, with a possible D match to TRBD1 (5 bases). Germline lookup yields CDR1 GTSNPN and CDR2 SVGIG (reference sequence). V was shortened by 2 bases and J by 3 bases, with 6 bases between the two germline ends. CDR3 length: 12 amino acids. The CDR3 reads CAWSRGTDTQYF. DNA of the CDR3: TGTGCCTGGAGTAGGGGAACAGATACGCAGTATTTT.

CDR3 sequence (DNA): TGTGCCAGCAGCTTAGTTACTACCATCAATGAGCAGTTCTTC. Encoded protein: CASSLVTTINEQFF. This chain joins TRBV7-9 and TRBJ2-1; no firm D call. The CDR3 has 14 amino acids. Trimming removed 1 base from V and 6 bases from J, with 10 bases in between. Germline CDR1 is SEHNR and CDR2 is FQNEAQ (reference sequence).

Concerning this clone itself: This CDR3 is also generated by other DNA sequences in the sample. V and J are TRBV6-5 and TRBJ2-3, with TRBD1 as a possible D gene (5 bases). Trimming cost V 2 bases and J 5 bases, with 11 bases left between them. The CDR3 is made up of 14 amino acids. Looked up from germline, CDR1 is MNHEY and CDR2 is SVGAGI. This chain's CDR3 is CASSYSLRGDTQYF. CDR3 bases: TGTGCCAGCAGTTACAGCCTAAGGGGAGATACGCAGTATTTT.

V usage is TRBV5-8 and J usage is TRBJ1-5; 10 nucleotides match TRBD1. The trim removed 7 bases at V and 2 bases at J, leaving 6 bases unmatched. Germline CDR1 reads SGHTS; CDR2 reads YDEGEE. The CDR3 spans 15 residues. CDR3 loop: CASWTGGTGNQPQHF. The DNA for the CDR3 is TGTGCCAGCTGGACAGGGGGGACGGGCAATCAGCCCCAGCATTTT.

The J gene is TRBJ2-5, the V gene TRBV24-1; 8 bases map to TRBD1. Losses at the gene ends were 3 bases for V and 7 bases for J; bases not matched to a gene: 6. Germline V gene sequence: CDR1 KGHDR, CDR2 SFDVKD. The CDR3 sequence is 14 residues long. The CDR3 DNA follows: TGTGCCACCAGTGATCAGACAGGGGTCGGGACCCAGTACTTC. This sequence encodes CATSDQTGVGTQYF.

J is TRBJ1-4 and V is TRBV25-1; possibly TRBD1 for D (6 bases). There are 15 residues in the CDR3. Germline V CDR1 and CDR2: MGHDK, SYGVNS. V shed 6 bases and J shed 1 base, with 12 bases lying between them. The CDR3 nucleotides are TGTGCCAGCAGCTATGCAGGGGTAACTAATGAAAAACTGTTTTTT. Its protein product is CASSYAGVTNEKLFF.

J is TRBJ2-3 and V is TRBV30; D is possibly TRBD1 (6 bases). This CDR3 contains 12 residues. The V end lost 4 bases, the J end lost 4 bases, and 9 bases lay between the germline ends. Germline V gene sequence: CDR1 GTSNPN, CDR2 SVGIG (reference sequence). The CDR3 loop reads CAWKGGADTQYF. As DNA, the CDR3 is TGTGCCTGGAAAGGGGGTGCAGATACGCAGTATTTT.

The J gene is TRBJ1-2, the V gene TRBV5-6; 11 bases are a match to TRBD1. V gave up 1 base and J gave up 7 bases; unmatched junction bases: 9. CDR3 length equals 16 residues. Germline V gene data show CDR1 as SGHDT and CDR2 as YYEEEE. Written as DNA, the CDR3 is TGTGCCAGCAGCTTGAGGCTTGGGACAGGGGGTCTTGGCTACACCTTC. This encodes CASSLRLGTGGLGYTF.

The DNA of the CDR3 is TGTGCCAGCAGCTTAGAGTATGAATTAGCCGCTTTTAATGAAAAACTGTTTTTT. Amino acids: CASSLEYELAAFNEKLFF. The rearrangement links TRBV5-5 to TRBJ1-4; D is unresolved. The V gene's germline CDR1 is SGHKS and CDR2 YYEKEE (reference sequence). V lost 2 bases and J 4 bases, leaving 21 bases between the germline ends. The CDR3 totals 18 residues.

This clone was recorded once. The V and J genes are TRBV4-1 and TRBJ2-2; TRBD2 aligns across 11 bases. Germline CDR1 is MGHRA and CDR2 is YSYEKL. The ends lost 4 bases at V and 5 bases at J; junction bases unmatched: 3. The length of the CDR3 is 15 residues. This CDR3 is CASSRTSGRTGELFF. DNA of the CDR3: TGCGCCAGCAGCCGAACTAGCGGGAGAACCGGGGAGCTGTTTTTT.

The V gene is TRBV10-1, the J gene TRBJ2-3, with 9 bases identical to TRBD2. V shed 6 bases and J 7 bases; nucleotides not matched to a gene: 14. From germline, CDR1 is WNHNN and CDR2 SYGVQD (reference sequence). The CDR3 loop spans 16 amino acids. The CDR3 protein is CASSPGASGMGYTQYF. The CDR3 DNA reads TGCGCCAGCAGCCCGGGGGCTAGCGGGATGGGGTATACGCAGTATTTT.

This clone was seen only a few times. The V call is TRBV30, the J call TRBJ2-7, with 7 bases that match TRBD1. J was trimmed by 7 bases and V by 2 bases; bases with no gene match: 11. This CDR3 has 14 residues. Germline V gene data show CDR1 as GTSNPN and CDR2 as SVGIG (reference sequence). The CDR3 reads CAWSPGDRVGEQYF. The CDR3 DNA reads TGTGCCTGGAGTCCCGGGGACAGAGTTGGGGAGCAGTACTTC.

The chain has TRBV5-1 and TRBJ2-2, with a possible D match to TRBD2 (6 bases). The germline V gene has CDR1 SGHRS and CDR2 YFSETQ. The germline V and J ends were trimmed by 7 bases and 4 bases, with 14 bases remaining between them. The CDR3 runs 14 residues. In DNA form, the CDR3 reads TGCGCCAGCCTCCGGAGGGCGGGCACCGGGGAGCTGTTTTTT. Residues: CASLRRAGTGELFF.

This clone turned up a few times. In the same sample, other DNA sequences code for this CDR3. The CDR3 sequence is CASSDRGNTIYF. CDR3 sequence (DNA): TGCGCCAGCAGCGACAGGGGAAACACCATATATTTT. The gene calls are TRBV5-1 and TRBJ1-3; D is perhaps TRBD1 (6 bases). The V end was cut by 4 bases, the J end by 4 bases, with 6 bases between. Germline loops: CDR1 SGHRS, CDR2 YFSETQ. The CDR3 sequence is 12 residues long.

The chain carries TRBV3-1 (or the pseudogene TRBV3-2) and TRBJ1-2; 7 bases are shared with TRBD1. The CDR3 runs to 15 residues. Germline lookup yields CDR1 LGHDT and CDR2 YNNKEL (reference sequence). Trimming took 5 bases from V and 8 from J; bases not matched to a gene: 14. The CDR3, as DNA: TGTGCCAGCAGCTCCATGGGACAGATATTATCGGGCTACACCTTC. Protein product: CASSSMGQILSGYTF.

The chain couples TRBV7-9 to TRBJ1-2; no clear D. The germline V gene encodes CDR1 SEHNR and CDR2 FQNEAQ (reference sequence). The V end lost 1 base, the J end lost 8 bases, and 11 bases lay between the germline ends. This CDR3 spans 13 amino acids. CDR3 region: CASSLVEDGGYTF. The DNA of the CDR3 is TGTGCCAGCAGCTTAGTTGAGGATGGGGGCTACACCTTC. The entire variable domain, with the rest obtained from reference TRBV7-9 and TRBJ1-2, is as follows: DTGVSQNPRHKITKRGQNVTFRCDPISEHNRLYWYRQTLGQGPEFLTYFQNEAQLEKSRLLSDRFSAERPKGSFSTLEIQRTEQGDSAMYLCASSLVEDGGYTFGSGTRLTVV.